The 3 T cell receptor beta chains below all came from one sample that was sequenced in a study of shared clonotypes between healthy human individuals. Selected positively for CCR7 and CD45RO-negative, naive CD8 cells excluded terminally differentiated effector memory CD45RA+ cells. Some clones are missing from TCRdb's copy, which holds only in-frame ones; the method was immunoSEQ multiplex PCR. Altogether about 2 million clones are present, about 95% being singletons, with the ten largest covering 1% to 1.5%. Sequenced material: naive CD8+ T cells sorted from blood. The source of these receptors is a man aged 18 to 30 in good health.

The chain has TRBV9 and TRBJ2-3; 8 positions match TRBD2. V lost 3 bases and J lost 1; bases outside the gene matches: 10. The length of the CDR3 is 17 residues. Germline CDR1 reads SGDLS; CDR2 reads YYNGEE. Written as DNA, the CDR3 is TGTGCCAGCAGCGGTCACGGGGCGGGGGGACGCACAGATACGCAGTATTTT. Its translation: CASSGHGAGGRTDTQYF.

This clone has more than one count but fewer than ten. The genes are TRBV7-9 and TRBJ1-2; TRBD1 aligns across 11 bases. The CDR3 consists of 17 residues. From germline, CDR1 is SEHNR and CDR2 FQNEAQ (reference sequence). Trimming removed 4 bases from V and 2 bases from J; junction bases left unmatched: 9. As DNA, the CDR3 is TGTGCCAGCAGCTCCCGGACAGGGGGCAGCCTAAACTATGGCTACACCTTC. It encodes CASSSRTGGSLNYGYTF.

The genes are TRBV5-1 and TRBJ2-1, with 12 bases matching TRBD2. CDR1 is SGHRS, CDR2 YFSETQ, per germline. Trimming at V came to 4 bases and at J to 13 bases, leaving 9 bases not matched to a gene. This CDR3 comprises 14 residues. CDR3 region: CASSAELAGGYQFF. In nucleotides, the CDR3 is TGCGCCAGCAGCGCCGAACTAGCGGGGGGCTATCAGTTCTTC.